The 11 T cell receptor beta chains presented below share a single source sample, sequenced in a study of T cell responses to AZD1222 COVID-19 vaccine. The table came from immunoSEQ multiplex PCR; TCRdb's copy has only in-frame clones and leaves some out. This sample carries 90,000 to 150,000 clones, about 89% of them seen once, and the ten largest clones take more than 4.5%. The material sequenced was peripheral blood, taken on day 0 of AZD1222 vaccination. The receptors were gathered from an adult in good health.

The V and J genes are TRBV4-2 and TRBJ1-2; 7 bases map to TRBD1. Germline CDR1 LGHNA, CDR2 YNFKEQ. J was trimmed by 5 bases and V by 4 bases; bases with no gene match: 7. The CDR3 covers 14 residues. This CDR3 reads CASSPLGQTYGYTF. DNA for the CDR3: TGTGCCAGCAGCCCTTTGGGACAGACATATGGCTACACCTTC.

This chain connects TRBV12-3 or TRBV12-4 to TRBJ1-6; D is unclear. The germline V and J ends were trimmed by 5 bases and 10 bases, with 12 bases remaining between them. This CDR3 is built from 13 residues. The CDR3: CASSLRRESPLHF. The CDR3 DNA sequence: TGTGCCAGCAGTCTGCGGCGGGAATCACCCCTCCACTTT.

The V call is TRBV27, the J call TRBJ2-1, with 9 bases that match TRBD2. The CDR3 sequence is 14 residues long. Trimming cost V 4 bases and J 4 bases; bases outside gene matches: 2. The germline V gene has CDR1 MNHEY and CDR2 SMNVEV (reference sequence). CDR3 in DNA: TGTGCCAGCAGTTGGGGACTAGCTTACAATGAGCAGTTCTTC. Translation gives CASSWGLAYNEQFF.

The rearrangement uses TRBV18 and TRBJ1-2; D remains unclear. The germline V gene has CDR1 KGHSH and CDR2 LQKENI. Between the trimmed V and J ends, which lost 0 bases and 4 bases, there was a span of 9 bases. The CDR3 covers 14 residues. CDR3 DNA sequence: TGTGCCAGCTCACCACCAGGGATTGGCTATGGCTACACCTTC. This translates into CASSPPGIGYGYTF. Full variable domain (remainder filled in from reference TRBV18 and TRBJ1-2): NAGVMQNPRHLVRRRGQEARLRCSPMKGHSHVYWYRQLPEEGLKFMVYLQKENIIDESGMPKERFSAEFPKEGPSILRIQQVVRGDSAAYFCASSPPGIGYGYTFGSGTRLTVV.

The V gene is TRBV5-1, the J gene TRBJ1-5, with D possibly TRBD1 on 5 matching bases. The CDR3 runs to 13 residues. Per germline, CDR1 SGHRS and CDR2 YFSETQ. The germline V and J ends were trimmed by 4 bases and 9 bases, with 14 bases remaining between them. As DNA, the CDR3 is TGCGCCAGCAGCGCTGACGGGGGACGGCCCCAGCATTTT. Encoded protein: CASSADGGRPQHF.

The CDR3 DNA sequence: TGTGCCTGGAGTGACGGGACTAGAGATACGCAGTATTTT. Amino acid sequence: CAWSDGTRDTQYF. This chain joins TRBV30 and TRBJ2-3; 8 bases align to TRBD2. Per germline, CDR1 GTSNPN and CDR2 SVGIG (reference sequence). Unmatched junction bases numbered 2, after V lost 1 base and J lost 5 bases. The CDR3 is 13 amino acids.

The J gene is TRBJ1-4, the V gene TRBV24-1; the D gene is possibly TRBD1 (5 bases). This CDR3 comprises 15 residues. The V and J ends lost 4 bases and 4 bases respectively, with 12 bases between them. Germline V CDR1 and CDR2: KGHDR, SFDVKD. This CDR3 is CATSDGGTDNEKLFF. The CDR3 bases are TGTGCCACCAGTGACGGCGGGACCGATAATGAAAAACTGTTTTTT.

This clone has just one count. The chain has TRBV4-2 and TRBJ2-3; D remains unclear. CDR1 and CDR2 from the germline V gene are LGHNA and YNFKEQ. The V and J ends lost 3 bases and 4 bases respectively, with 11 bases between them. CDR3 length: 14 amino acids. CDR3 region: CASSQVGAADTQYF. The CDR3 DNA reads TGTGCCAGCAGCCAGGTCGGAGCTGCAGATACGCAGTATTTT.

The CDR3 nucleotides are TGTGCCAGCAGCCAAGTGGGCCTAACAGGGACCAAAAACATTCAGTACTTC. Translating it yields CASSQVGLTGTKNIQYF. This chain links TRBV3-1 (or the pseudogene TRBV3-2) with TRBJ2-4; weak D call: TRBD1 (6 bases). Trimming removed 1 base from V and 2 bases from J, with 15 bases in between. Germline V CDR1 and CDR2: LGHDT, YNNKEL (reference sequence). The CDR3 runs 17 residues.

The chain couples TRBV15 to TRBJ1-5, with D possibly being TRBD1 (5 bases). V gave up 4 bases and J gave up 0 bases, with 13 bases separating them. The CDR3 loop spans 16 amino acids. Germline V gene data show CDR1 as LNHNV and CDR2 as YYDKDF (reference sequence). CDR3 DNA sequence: TGTGCCACCAGCACCTTCGGGGCAGTTAGCAATCAGCCCCAGCATTTT. It encodes CATSTFGAVSNQPQHF. The full variable domain, completed using reference TRBV15 and TRBJ1-5, is DAMVIQNPRYQVTQFGKPVTLSCSQTLNHNVMYWYQQKSSQAPKLLFHYYDKDFNNEADTPDNFQSRRPNTSFCFLDIRSPGLGDTAMYLCATSTFGAVSNQPQHFGDGTRLSIL.

V usage is TRBV28 and J usage is TRBJ1-2; D unresolved. The CDR3 loop spans 13 amino acids. V was cut by 5 bases and J by 4 bases, with 11 bases left in between. From germline, CDR1 is MDHEN and CDR2 SYDVKM. CDR3 coding DNA: TGTGCCAGCAGTCCCCGGACCATCTATGGCTACACCTTC. Amino acid sequence: CASSPRTIYGYTF.